This TCR beta chain was found in a study of blood T cell repertoires in COVID-19. CDR3 length: 12 residues. Trimming stripped 8 bases from V and 2 bases from J, with 8 bases between. Looked up from germline, CDR1 is MNHEY and CDR2 is SVGAGI. How the authors handled the data: Cell counts per sample came from amplifying reference gene primers. TCRdb keeps only in-frame clones here, not all; method: immunoSEQ multiplex PCR. V and J calls and clone size are copied from that table; D and trimming were computed from the DNA. The sample has almost 80,000 clones; about four fifths are singletons. The sample comprised peripheral blood. The rearrangement uses TRBV6-5 and TRBJ2-3, with a weak D call TRBD2 (5 bases). The TCR comes from a woman aged 65 to 85 with acute or convalescent COVID-19. Here the CDR3 reads CASADYTDTQYF. CDR3 DNA: TGTGCCAGCGCCGACTACACAGATACGCAGTATTTT.